One T cell receptor beta chain is described in this entry. Its antigen is still unknown. J lost 5 bases, V lost 6 bases, and 6 bases had no gene match. The CDR3 is 14 amino acids. CDR1 MDHEN and CDR2 SYDVKM come from the germline V gene. This entry belongs to a study of beta chain features in type 1 diabetes. About the study: Cell yields, gender and age were comparable in patients and healthy donors. Overall study findings and caveats: Significant though moderate, a shortening of TCRB CDR3s appeared in all four CD4+ subsets of Type 1 diabetes patients.

Isolated RNA was reverse transcribed in full, so expressed TCRB transcripts were sequenced. Roughly 3.4 million reads were obtained on average from naive, central memory and regulatory T cell samples. TCRdb's copy holds only in-frame clones and misses some; the assay was immunoSEQ multiplex PCR. Found here are roughly 180,000 clones, roughly 8% of them singletons; the top ten hold 0.5%. Sequencing used central memory CD4+ T cells from blood. The receptor was isolated from a man between 18 and 29 years old with type 1 diabetes. V gene TRBV28 combines with J gene TRBJ2-1; 8 bases fit TRBD2. The CDR3 loop is CASRLAGLHNEQFF. CDR3 bases: TGTGCCAGCAGGCTAGCGGGTCTTCACAATGAGCAGTTCTTC.